This TCR beta chain was found in a study of T cell responses to AZD1222 COVID-19 vaccine. Concerning this clone: Its antigen is not identified.

The protocol was immunoSEQ multiplex PCR, while the TCRdb copy is restricted to in-frame clones and leaves out a portion. The sample lists about 94,000 clones; approximately 81% were seen once. Germline V gives CDR1 SGHNT, CDR2 YYREEE (reference sequence). The CDR3 extends over 19 amino acids. After removal of 4 bases from V and 0 bases from J, the junction contained 15 bases not matched to a gene. Regarding the study as a whole: The span of vaccine-associated CD4 TCRs extended across spike, with dominance at 160-218 and 743-854.

The chain links TRBV5-4 to TRBJ2-1, with 8 bases aligning to TRBD1. Here the sequenced sample was peripheral blood, taken 28 days after the second AZD1222 dose. The origin of this receptor is an adult who received the AZD1222 COVID-19 vaccine. The CDR3 reads CASSPRGLALGRSYNEQFF. DNA for the CDR3: TGTGCCAGCAGCCCCAGGGGGCTAGCCCTAGGCCGCTCCTACAATGAGCAGTTCTTC. Based on the CDR3 plus reference TRBV5-4 and TRBJ2-1, the full variable domain is ETGVTQSPTHLIKTRGQQVTLRCSSQSGHNTVSWYQQALGQGPQFIFQYYREEENGRGNFPPRFSGLQFPNYSSELNVNALELDDSALYLCASSPRGLALGRSYNEQFFGPGTRLTVL.